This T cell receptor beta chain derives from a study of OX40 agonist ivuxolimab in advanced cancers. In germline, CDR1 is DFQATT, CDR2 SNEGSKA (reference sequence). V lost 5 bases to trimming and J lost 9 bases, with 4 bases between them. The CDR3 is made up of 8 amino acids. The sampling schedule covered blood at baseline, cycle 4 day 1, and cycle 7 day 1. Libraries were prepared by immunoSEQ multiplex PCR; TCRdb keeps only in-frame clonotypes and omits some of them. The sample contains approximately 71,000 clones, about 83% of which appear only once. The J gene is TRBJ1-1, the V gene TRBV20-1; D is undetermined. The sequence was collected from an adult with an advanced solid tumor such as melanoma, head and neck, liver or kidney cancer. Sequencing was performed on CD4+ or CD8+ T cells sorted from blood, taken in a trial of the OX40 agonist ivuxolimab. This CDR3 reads CSAEKAFF. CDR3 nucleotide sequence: TGCAGTGCTGAGAAAGCTTTCTTT.